These 31 T cell receptor beta chains were all obtained from the same sample, sequenced in a study of CD8 T cells in ankylosing spondylitis. Study conclusions and caveats: Ankylosing spondylitis blood appeared to carry a characteristic TCR beta motif of roughly 8 highly homologous variants.

TCRdb reanalysed the 5' RACE reads using MiXCR and keeps one entry per CDR3 protein. The sample consists of about 540,000 distinct CDR3 sequences, about an eighth of them appearing once. These receptors' targets are unknown. The material sequenced was blood, either unsorted or a sorted T cell fraction (not recorded which). These receptors all stem from a male donor with ankylosing spondylitis.

V gene TRBV20-1 combines with J gene TRBJ2-5; 7 bases align to TRBD2. After removal of 6 bases from V and 3 bases from J, the junction contained 7 bases not matched to a gene. The CDR3 runs 13 residues. The germline V gene encodes CDR1 DFQATT and CDR2 SNEGSKA (reference sequence). The CDR3 spells CSANGGGEETQYF. CDR3 bases: TGCAGTGCCAACGGGGGAGGGGAAGAGACCCAGTACTTC.

This clonotype came up many times. The V and J genes are TRBV11-2 and TRBJ2-7; 10 nucleotides align to TRBD2. CDR1 is SGHAT, CDR2 FQNNGV, per germline. V gave up 5 bases and J gave up 3 bases; unmatched junction bases: 16. This CDR3 has 18 amino acids. The CDR3 DNA is TGTGCCAGCAGCCCGGGACTAGCGAGTCCTCTAAGGGACTACGAGCAGTACGTC. Residues: CASSPGLASPLRDYEQYV.

This clonotype was seen ten or more times. The chain uses TRBV7-8 and TRBJ1-2; D unresolved. V was pared by 0 bases and J by 2 bases, with 16 bases between. CDR1 is SGHVS, CDR2 FQNEAQ, per germline. The CDR3 covers 17 residues. In DNA, the CDR3 is TGTGCCAGCAGCTTAGCGGAGGCAGGCATAAGAAACTATGGCTACACCTTC. Amino acid sequence: CASSLAEAGIRNYGYTF.

This clonotype has at least ten counts. The chain is built from TRBV5-5 and TRBJ2-1, with 7 bases matching TRBD1. Germline trimming cut 2 bases from V and 9 bases from J; bases unmatched to any gene: 11. The CDR3 runs 15 residues. Germline-derived CDR1 and CDR2 are SGHKS and YYEKEE (reference sequence). CDR3: CASSFTTGSQGEQFF. The CDR3 DNA reads as TGTGCCAGCAGCTTCACGACAGGGTCTCAGGGTGAGCAGTTCTTC.

The gene calls are TRBV20-1 and TRBJ1-1, with 8 positions matching TRBD1. After removal of 3 bases from V and 5 bases from J, the junction contained 5 bases not matched to a gene. The CDR3 extends over 13 amino acids. The germline gives CDR1 DFQATT, CDR2 SNEGSKA (reference sequence). The CDR3 DNA reads as TGCAGTGCTAGCCAGGGGGCGTGGACTGAAGCTTTCTTT. Its translation: CSASQGAWTEAFF.

The chain links TRBV5-6 to TRBJ2-1; possibly TRBD1 or TRBD2 for D (6 bases each). V lost 1 base and J 2 bases, leaving 13 bases between the germline ends. CDR3 length equals 16 residues. Germline V lookup: CDR1 SGHDT, CDR2 YYEEEE. This CDR3 is CASSLYAGEAYNEQFF. The DNA for the CDR3 is TGTGCCAGCAGCTTGTATGCAGGGGAGGCCTACAATGAGCAGTTCTTC.

The table lists this clonotype with a few counts. The CDR3 sequence is CAISESGGHLNTGELFF. The CDR3, as DNA: TGTGCCATCAGTGAGTCCGGGGGGCACCTGAACACCGGGGAGCTGTTTTTT. The rearrangement uses TRBV10-3 and TRBJ2-2, with D maybe TRBD2 (7 bases). Trimming left V 0 bases short and J 1 base short, with 12 bases between. Per germline, CDR1 ENHRY and CDR2 SYGVKD. There are 17 residues in the CDR3.

DNA for the CDR3: TGTGCCAGCTCACCAGAGGGCTCGGCTACTGAAGCTTTCTTT. Residues: CASSPEGSATEAFF. The rearrangement joins TRBV18 to TRBJ1-1; D gene ambiguous. Trimming pared 2 bases from V and 5 bases from J, leaving 12 bases between. The germline gives CDR1 KGHSH, CDR2 LQKENI. The CDR3 is 14 amino acids.

V gene TRBV10-3 combines with J gene TRBJ2-7; D remains ambiguous. From germline, CDR1 is ENHRY and CDR2 SYGVKD. Trimming cost V 10 bases and J 2 bases, with 18 bases left between them. The CDR3 extends over 14 amino acids. The CDR3 DNA reads TGTGCCACCTCTCCGGCAGGCCGGACCTACGAGCAGTACTTC. It codes for CATSPAGRTYEQYF.

This chain links TRBV5-5 with TRBJ2-1, with TRBD2 identical over 9 bases. This CDR3 spans 16 amino acids. Germline CDR1 reads SGHKS; CDR2 reads YYEKEE (reference sequence). V lost 1 base and J lost 6; bases outside the gene matches: 8. CDR3 sequence: CASSLPRLAGPNEQFF. The CDR3 DNA sequence: TGTGCCAGCAGCTTGCCTAGGCTAGCGGGACCCAATGAGCAGTTCTTC.

In this sample, this clonotype turned up many times. The V and J genes are TRBV7-9 and TRBJ2-3; no definite D call. The V gene lost 5 bases and the J gene lost 4 bases, with 13 bases spanning the gap. The CDR3 spans 14 residues. Germline V gene data show CDR1 as SEHNR and CDR2 as FQNEAQ (reference sequence). CDR3 DNA: TGTGCCAGCAGCGTTCCGGGTGAGGCAGATACGCAGTATTTT. Translating it yields CASSVPGEADTQYF.

Many counts were recorded for this clonotype. This sequence joins TRBV20-1 and TRBJ1-1; tentative D call: TRBD1 (5 bases). Trimming stripped 5 bases from V and 0 bases from J, with 10 bases between. The germline V gene has CDR1 DFQATT and CDR2 SNEGSKA (reference sequence). The CDR3 is 13 amino acids. The CDR3, as DNA: TGCAGTGCTGTGACAGACATGAACACTGAAGCTTTCTTT. This translates into CSAVTDMNTEAFF.

The J gene is TRBJ2-1, the V gene TRBV20-1; D is ambiguous. This CDR3 comprises 12 residues. CDR1 and CDR2 (germline): DFQATT, SNEGSKA (reference sequence). Trimming cost V 5 bases and J 8 bases, with 13 bases left between them. This chain's CDR3 is CSAPTVAHEQFF. CDR3 sequence (DNA): TGCAGTGCTCCCACGGTGGCCCATGAGCAGTTCTTC.

Worth noting for this clonotype: Compared with germline, one end of the junction differs, possibly owing to a read error. The chain recombines TRBV2 with TRBJ2-4; no clear D gene. The germline V gene has CDR1 SNHLY and CDR2 FYNNEI. This CDR3 is built from 15 residues. This chain's CDR3 is CASSELDTSKNIQYF. CDR3 nucleotide sequence: TGTGCCAGCAGTGAACTTGATACCTCCAAGAACATTCAGTACTTC.

The sample holds a few counts of this clonotype. J is TRBJ1-2 and V is TRBV4-2, with TRBD1 identical over 10 bases. Germline trimming cut 0 bases from V and 7 bases from J; bases unmatched to any gene: 2. The length of the CDR3 is 14 residues. Germline values: CDR1 LGHNA, CDR2 YNFKEQ. The CDR3 DNA reads as TGTGCCAGCAGCCAAGATTGGACAGGGGGTGGCTACACCTTC. This sequence encodes CASSQDWTGGGYTF.

Regarding this clonotype: One base away lies a much larger clone, so this may be a sequencing read error. The rearrangement uses TRBV11-2 and TRBJ2-7; D gene unclear. Looked up from germline, CDR1 is SGHAT and CDR2 is FQNNGV. CDR3 length: 12 amino acids. The germline V and J ends were trimmed by 0 bases and 4 bases, with 4 bases remaining between them. In DNA form, the CDR3 reads TGTGCCAGCAGCTTAGATATGTACGAGCAGTACTTC. Protein product: CASSLDMYEQYF.

This chain joins TRBV7-6 and TRBJ2-3; D is unclear. Germline CDR1 and CDR2: SGHVS and FNYEAQ. The CDR3 is made up of 14 amino acids. V dropped 10 bases and J dropped 0 bases, with 14 bases sitting between them. The CDR3 DNA reads TGTGCCATCCTCGGCGGCCGTAGCACAGATACGCAGTATTTT. This gives the protein CAILGGRSTDTQYF.

The gene calls are TRBV15 and TRBJ2-1; 10 bases are a match to TRBD2. V trimming: 3 bases; J trimming: 8 bases; junction bases outside the gene matches: 10. This CDR3 region has 16 residues. Germline CDR1 is LNHNV and CDR2 is YYDKDF (reference sequence). The CDR3 nucleotides are TGTGCCACCAGCAGGGCCCGAGCGGGAGGGATGCATGAGCAGTTCTTC. This translates into CATSRARAGGMHEQFF.

A few counts support this clonotype. The gene calls are TRBV12-5 and TRBJ2-3; D perhaps matches TRBD2 (6 bases). Trimming removed 1 base from V and 2 bases from J, with 22 bases in between. Germline V lookup: CDR1 LGHNT, CDR2 FRNRAP. CDR3 length: 19 amino acids. In DNA, the CDR3 is TGTGCTAGTGGTTTGGACCCAGGCTCCGTAGCGGCAATCACAGATACGCAGTATTTT. Its translation: CASGLDPGSVAAITDTQYF.

This clonotype was seen a handful of times. The chain employs TRBV20-1 and TRBJ2-1; 7 bases align to TRBD2. The CDR3 is made up of 13 amino acids. CDR1 is DFQATT, CDR2 SNEGSKA, per germline (reference sequence). The trim removed 6 bases at V and 5 bases at J, leaving 7 bases unmatched. CDR3 protein: CSAAGDPHNEQFF. In DNA form, the CDR3 reads TGCAGTGCGGCGGGAGACCCGCACAATGAGCAGTTCTTC.

This clonotype has a handful of counts. The V and J genes are TRBV15 and TRBJ2-3; D gene ambiguous. Germline CDR1 LNHNV, CDR2 YYDKDF (reference sequence). The CDR3 has 14 amino acids. V lost 1 base, J lost 6 bases, and 11 bases lay in between. CDR3 sequence: CATSRADEADTQYF. The CDR3 coding sequence is TGTGCCACCAGCAGAGCGGACGAGGCGGATACGCAGTATTTT.

DNA for the CDR3: TGTGCCAGCAGTGGGGGACAGGCCCCCAATCAGCCCCAGCATTTT. Translated, it gives CASSGGQAPNQPQHF. The chain has TRBV6-1 and TRBJ1-5; 8 bases match TRBD1. The CDR3 is 15 residues long. CDR1 is MNHNS, CDR2 SASEGT, per germline. Unmatched junction bases numbered 5, after V lost 4 bases and J lost 3 bases.

This clonotype was counted between two and nine times. The rearrangement links TRBV21-1 to TRBJ2-7. TRBV21-1 is a listed pseudogene. The CDR3 spans 13 residues. In DNA form, the CDR3 reads TGTGCCAGCACCCAAGTTAGGGTCTACGAGCAGTACGTC. Amino acid sequence: CASTQVRVYEQYV.

This clonotype was observed once. The chain combines TRBV20-1 with TRBJ2-5, with 8 bases identical to TRBD1. Germline CDR1 DFQATT, CDR2 SNEGSKA (reference sequence). The CDR3 loop spans 15 amino acids. V lost 3 bases and J lost 4; bases outside the gene matches: 10. Here the CDR3 reads CSASPWQGAGETQYF. As DNA, the CDR3 is TGCAGTGCTAGCCCTTGGCAGGGGGCTGGAGAGACCCAGTACTTC.

The genes are TRBV2 and TRBJ2-1, with 8 bases matching TRBD1. CDR1 is SNHLY and CDR2 is FYNNEI in the germline V gene. The CDR3 spans 14 residues. Trimming removed 6 bases from V and 9 bases from J; junction bases left unmatched: 10. For the CDR3, the DNA is TGTGCCAGCAGAACACAGGGGGGTGCCATTGAGCAGTTCTTC. It yields the protein CASRTQGGAIEQFF.

This clonotype has a handful of counts. The chain joins TRBV6-1 to TRBJ1-5; no definite D call. Trimming cost V 9 bases and J 0 bases, with 9 bases left between them. This CDR3 is 13 amino acids long. CDR1 is MNHNS, CDR2 SASEGT, per germline. Written as DNA, the CDR3 is TGTGCCAGTTACGCCTATAGCAATCAGCCCCAGCATTTT. It specifies CASYAYSNQPQHF.

This clonotype was counted a single time. The chain is built from TRBV20-1 and TRBJ1-1; D is perhaps TRBD1 (6 bases). Germline V lookup: CDR1 DFQATT, CDR2 SNEGSKA (reference sequence). This CDR3 is 14 amino acids long. Between the trimmed V and J ends, which lost 2 bases and 4 bases, there was a span of 14 bases. CDR3 coding DNA: TGCAGTGCTAGACGATCGGGGGCTCCCACTGAAGCTTTCTTT. Translating it yields CSARRSGAPTEAFF.

This clonotype appeared many times. This CDR3 is CATEGTDTQYF. The CDR3, as DNA: TGTGCCACGGAGGGCACAGATACGCAGTATTTT. V is TRBV10-3 and J is TRBJ2-3; TRBD2 is a possible D gene (5 bases). CDR3 length equals 11 residues. The V gene's germline CDR1 is ENHRY and CDR2 SYGVKD. V lost 10 bases and J lost 1, with 6 bases in between.

This clonotype came up a few times. The chain combines TRBV2 with TRBJ2-7; possible D gene TRBD1, 6 bases. Germline V CDR1 and CDR2: SNHLY, FYNNEI. V gave up 3 bases and J gave up 12 bases, with 9 bases separating them. The CDR3 is made up of 10 amino acids. CDR3 DNA sequence: TGTGCCAGCAGTGACAGGGGATGGTACGTC. It specifies CASSDRGWYV.

This clonotype occurred a few times. This chain uses TRBV11-2 with TRBJ2-1; a possible D gene is TRBD2 (6 bases). The CDR3 runs 12 residues. The V and J ends lost 8 bases and 12 bases respectively, with 17 bases between them. CDR1 is SGHAT, CDR2 FQNNGV, per germline. Here the CDR3 reads CASLGGSVWQFF. The CDR3, as DNA: TGTGCCAGCCTCGGGGGTTCGGTTTGGCAGTTCTTC.

This clonotype was recorded a few times. The genes are TRBV2 and TRBJ2-3; weak D call: TRBD1 (5 bases). CDR1 is SNHLY, CDR2 FYNNEI, per germline. Trimming shortened V by 6 bases and J by 1 base, and 14 bases separated the two germline ends. This CDR3 has 15 amino acids. The CDR3 reads CASRSGYVGTDTQYF. The CDR3 region has the DNA TGTGCCAGCAGGTCAGGGTACGTGGGCACAGATACGCAGTATTTT.